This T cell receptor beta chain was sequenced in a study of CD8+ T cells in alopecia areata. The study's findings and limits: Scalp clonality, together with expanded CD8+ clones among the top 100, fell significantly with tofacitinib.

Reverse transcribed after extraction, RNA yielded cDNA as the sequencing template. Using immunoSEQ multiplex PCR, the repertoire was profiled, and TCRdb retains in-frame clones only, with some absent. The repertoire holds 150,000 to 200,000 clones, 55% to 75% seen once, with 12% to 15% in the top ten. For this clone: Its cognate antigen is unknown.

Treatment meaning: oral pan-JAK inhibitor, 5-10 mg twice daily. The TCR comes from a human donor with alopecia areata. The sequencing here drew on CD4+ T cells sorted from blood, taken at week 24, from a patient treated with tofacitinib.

CDR3 in DNA: TGTGCCTCCCGCACCGCCTGGGATCAGCCCCAGCATTTT. Residues: CASRTAWDQPQHF. This chain uses TRBV6-5 with TRBJ1-5; D remains ambiguous. With 11 bases removed from V and 5 bases from J, the gap between germline ends came to 16 bases. The length of the CDR3 is 13 residues. Germline V lookup: CDR1 MNHEY, CDR2 SVGAGI.